The 16 T cell receptor beta chains listed next were all sequenced from one sample in a study of cytomegalovirus exposure and HLA in healthy donors. The PCR used 60 Vbeta and 13 Jbeta primers. Using immunoSEQ multiplex PCR, the repertoire was profiled, and TCRdb retains in-frame clones only, with some absent. The repertoire holds 80,000 to 100,000 clones, with around 86% as singletons. The sequenced sample was PBMCs. The source is a female donor in good health and CMV-seropositive.

This chain uses TRBV6-4 with TRBJ1-2; D might be TRBD1 (6 bases). With 6 bases removed from V and 8 bases from J, the gap between germline ends came to 19 bases. This CDR3 contains 14 residues. Per the germline V gene, CDR1 is MRHNA and CDR2 is SNTAGT. The CDR3 sequence is CASRTLGGSQGYTF. CDR3 sequence (DNA): TGTGCCAGCAGGACCCTAGGGGGATCTCAAGGCTACACCTTC.

The V call is TRBV5-4, the J call TRBJ2-2; 7 bases are shared with TRBD1. Germline V lookup: CDR1 SGHNT, CDR2 YYREEE (reference sequence). The CDR3 covers 17 residues. Trimming cost V 0 bases and J 6 bases; bases outside gene matches: 11. CDR3 sequence reads: CASSLGYRQGGAGELFF. The CDR3, as DNA: TGTGCCAGCAGCTTGGGGTACCGACAGGGTGGGGCCGGGGAGCTGTTTTTT.

The V call is TRBV4-1, the J call TRBJ1-4; no clear D gene. Trimming took 2 bases from V and 8 from J, leaving 18 bases between them. This CDR3 region has 16 residues. The germline V gene encodes CDR1 MGHRA and CDR2 YSYEKL. The CDR3 region is CASSQPRAGLGEKLFF. CDR3 DNA: TGCGCCAGCAGCCAACCGCGCGCGGGCCTCGGCGAAAAACTGTTTTTT.

CDR3 bases: TGCGCCAGCAGCCAAGAGGGACACCGGCCCCAAGAGACCCAGTACTTC. Translated: CASSQEGHRPQETQYF. The rearrangement links TRBV4-1 to TRBJ2-5, with a weak D call TRBD1 (6 bases). The germline V gene has CDR1 MGHRA and CDR2 YSYEKL. This CDR3 spans 16 amino acids. V gave up 0 bases and J gave up 1 base, with 12 bases separating them.

The genes are TRBV28 and TRBJ1-1; 11 bases are a match to TRBD1. V trimming: 2 bases; J trimming: 7 bases; junction bases outside the gene matches: 3. Germline-derived CDR1 and CDR2 are MDHEN and SYDVKM. This CDR3 is 14 amino acids long. CDR3 in DNA: TGTGCCAGCAGTTTACCGGGACAGGGGGTTGAAGCTTTCTTT. Protein product: CASSLPGQGVEAFF.

V gene TRBV2 combines with J gene TRBJ1-1, with 7 bases that match TRBD1. The CDR3 sequence is 15 residues long. With V trimmed by 6 bases and J by 0 bases, 7 bases remained unmatched. Germline V lookup: CDR1 SNHLY, CDR2 FYNNEI. The CDR3 DNA is TGTGCCAGCAGGGGGAGCACAGGGGTGAACACTGAAGCTTTCTTT. Its translation is CASRGSTGVNTEAFF.

This clone was seen a handful of times. The chain carries TRBV19 and TRBJ1-2, with TRBD1 matching 8 bases. The germline V gene encodes CDR1 LNHDA and CDR2 SQIVND (reference sequence). The CDR3 sequence is 14 residues long. Trimming removed 5 bases from V and 3 bases from J; junction bases left unmatched: 5. CDR3 amino acids: CASSATGVDYGYTF. CDR3 DNA: TGTGCCAGTAGTGCGACAGGGGTGGACTATGGCTACACCTTC.

The DNA of the CDR3 is TGTGCCAGCAGTCCTACAGGGGCCTCTGGAAACACCATATATTTT. This gives the protein CASSPTGASGNTIYF. The rearrangement links TRBV9 to TRBJ1-3; TRBD1 matches 7 bases. V dropped 5 bases and J dropped 0; count of bases not matched to a gene: 5. Looked up from germline, CDR1 is SGDLS and CDR2 is YYNGEE. The CDR3 covers 15 residues.

This sequence joins TRBV30 and TRBJ1-1; TRBD1 matches at 8 bases. Germline V gene data show CDR1 as GTSNPN and CDR2 as SVGIG (reference sequence). The CDR3 contains 14 residues. The J segment lost 7 bases and the V segment lost 0 bases, leaving 7 bases of the junction unmatched. DNA of the CDR3: TGTGCCTGGAGTGTAACAGGGGGATCGGGTGAAGCTTTCTTT. Residues: CAWSVTGGSGEAFF.

The CDR3 sequence is CASSEPDRAHEQYF. DNA of the CDR3: TGCGCCAGCAGTGAGCCGGACAGGGCCCACGAGCAGTACTTC. The chain uses TRBV10-1 and TRBJ2-7; TRBD1 matches at 8 bases. The CDR3 extends over 14 amino acids. The germline CDR1 and CDR2 sequences are WNHNN and SYGVQD (reference sequence). The V and J ends lost 2 bases and 5 bases, in that order; junction bases with no gene match: 5.

This chain's CDR3 is CASSLTGDKHYGYTF. CDR3 sequence (DNA): TGTGCCAGCAGCTTAACAGGGGATAAACACTATGGCTACACCTTC. V usage is TRBV7-9 and J usage is TRBJ1-2; 7 bases map to TRBD1. Germline CDR1 SEHNR, CDR2 FQNEAQ (reference sequence). With 2 bases clipped from V and 3 bases from J, the junction kept 6 bases outside the gene matches. The CDR3 spans 15 residues.

This chain connects TRBV27 to TRBJ1-6; D unclear. Trimming pared 3 bases from V and 1 base from J, leaving 10 bases between. This CDR3 has 16 residues. The germline gives CDR1 MNHEY, CDR2 SMNVEV (reference sequence). CDR3 protein: CASSFRMESYNSPLHF. The CDR3 bases are TGTGCCAGCAGTTTCCGGATGGAGTCCTATAATTCACCCCTCCACTTT.

CDR3 sequence: CASSLAQRAPKYNEQFF. CDR3 nucleotide sequence: TGTGCCAGCAGCTTAGCCCAGCGAGCCCCAAAGTACAATGAGCAGTTCTTC. This chain uses TRBV7-6 with TRBJ2-1, with D hard to call. Trimming shortened V by 0 bases and J by 4 bases, and 16 bases separated the two germline ends. Germline lookup yields CDR1 SGHVS and CDR2 FNYEAQ. CDR3 size: 17 residues.

This clone was seen just once. CDR3: CASSLDWGRGGYTF. In DNA form, the CDR3 reads TGTGCCAGCAGCTTAGACTGGGGCAGGGGCGGCTACACCTTC. This chain uses TRBV7-9 with TRBJ1-2; the D gene is possibly TRBD1 (6 bases). The germline V gene encodes CDR1 SEHNR and CDR2 FQNEAQ (reference sequence). The CDR3 runs 14 residues. Between the trimmed V and J ends, which lost 1 base and 8 bases, there was a span of 14 bases. The full variable domain, completed using reference TRBV7-9 and TRBJ1-2, is DTGVSQNPRHKITKRGQNVTFRCDPISEHNRLYWYRQTLGQGPEFLTYFQNEAQLEKSRLLSDRFSAERPKGSFSTLEIQRTEQGDSAMYLCASSLDWGRGGYTFGSGTRLTVV.

The CDR3 DNA sequence: TGCAGCGTTGAAAAAGGGACAGGGGGAGTCTACGAGCAGTACTTC. As protein: CSVEKGTGGVYEQYF. The J gene is TRBJ2-7, the V gene TRBV29-1; TRBD1 aligns across 11 bases. The V and J ends lost 2 bases and 3 bases, in that order; junction bases with no gene match: 6. CDR3 length: 15 residues. The germline CDR1 and CDR2 sequences are SQVTM and ANQGSEA.

The chain combines TRBV7-9 with TRBJ2-2; maybe TRBD1 (6 bases). CDR3 length: 17 residues. The ends were cut back, 2 bases at V and 4 bases at J, with 17 bases in the middle. Germline V gene data show CDR1 as SEHNR and CDR2 as FQNEAQ (reference sequence). The CDR3 reads CASSLRPGHSLTGELFF. The CDR3 coding sequence is TGTGCCAGCAGCTTAAGACCGGGACATTCGCTCACCGGGGAGCTGTTTTTT.